The present T cell receptor (beta chain) was sequenced within a study of CD8 T cells in Susac syndrome. V was trimmed by 2 bases and J by 1 base, leaving 5 bases between them. CDR3 size: 13 residues. Germline assignment: CDR1 MGHRA and CDR2 YSYEKL. Reverse transcription of about 0.45 to 1 ug RNA was performed with random hexamers. TCRdb redid the calling of the immunoSEQ multiplex PCR reads with MiXCR, one entry per CDR3 protein. Counted here are approximately 140,000 distinct CDR3 sequences, around 85% occurring once; the ten biggest clones make up around 0.51%. This clonotype has more than one count but fewer than ten. Control patients had untreated stable or active relapsing-remitting multiple sclerosis by revised McDonald criteria.

This clonotype was sampled from a human donor with multiple sclerosis. The chain uses TRBV4-1 and TRBJ1-1; D unclear. The sequenced material came from CD8+ T cells from PBMCs. Written as DNA, the CDR3 is TGCGCCAGCAGCCAAAACAGGAACACTGAAGCTTTCTTT. Translation: CASSQNRNTEAFF.